These 5 T cell receptor beta chains originate from one sample sequenced in a study of beta chain features in type 1 diabetes. The antigens of these receptors remain unknown. Expressed TCRB transcripts got sequenced, as all isolated RNA was reverse transcribed. This table comes from immunoSEQ multiplex PCR, and its TCRdb copy is limited to in-frame clones, with some not included. Of about 700,000 clones detected, 13% appear once; the ten largest clones hold less than 0.025%. Study results and limitations: There was a moderate but significant shortening of TCRB CDR3s in all four CD4+ subsets of Type 1 diabetes patients.

The sample taken for sequencing was naive CD4+ T cells from blood. All receptors come from a man between 18 and 29 years old with type 1 diabetes.

The genes are TRBV28 and TRBJ2-6; D may be TRBD1 (5 bases). The CDR3 is made up of 13 amino acids. Germline CDR1 MDHEN, CDR2 SYDVKM. The V end was cut by 8 bases, the J end by 4 bases, with 9 bases between. The CDR3 DNA sequence: TGTGCCAGCCGTGGGGCGGGGGCCAACGTCCTGACTTTC. Translation gives CASRGAGANVLTF.

This clone was detected a few times. This CDR3 is CSVEGDLHGYTF. The CDR3 coding sequence is TGCAGCGTTGAAGGAGATTTGCATGGCTACACCTTC. This rearrangement joins TRBV29-1 to TRBJ1-2; unclear D gene. The germline V gene has CDR1 SQVTM and CDR2 ANQGSEA. The CDR3 is 12 amino acids. Trimming took off 1 base at V and 6 bases at J, with 9 bases between the two ends. Supplemented by reference TRBV29-1 and TRBJ1-2, the full variable domain reads SAVISQKPSRDICQRGTSLTIQCQVDSQVTMMFWYRQQPGQSLTLIATANQGSEATYESGFVIDKFPISRPNLTFSTLTVSNMSPEDSSIYLCSVEGDLHGYTFGSGTRLTVV.

The V call is TRBV7-9, the J call TRBJ1-2; 7 bases agree with TRBD1. Germline V gene lookup returns CDR1 SEHNR and CDR2 FQNEAQ (reference sequence). Trimming cost V 5 bases and J 0 bases; bases outside gene matches: 6. The CDR3 is 15 residues long. The DNA for the CDR3 is TGTGCCAGCAGCCACACAGGGGTGGCTAACTATGGCTACACCTTC. This gives the protein CASSHTGVANYGYTF. The whole variable domain, filled in from reference TRBV7-9 and TRBJ1-2, reads DTGVSQNPRHKITKRGQNVTFRCDPISEHNRLYWYRQTLGQGPEFLTYFQNEAQLEKSRLLSDRFSAERPKGSFSTLEIQRTEQGDSAMYLCASSHTGVANYGYTFGSGTRLTVV.

About this clone itself: Other DNA sequences in the sample encode the same CDR3. The chain joins TRBV30 to TRBJ1-1; tentative D call: TRBD1 (5 bases). Germline V gene data show CDR1 as GTSNPN and CDR2 as SVGIG (reference sequence). V was pared by 1 base and J by 1 base, with 10 bases between. The CDR3 runs to 14 residues. The CDR3 sequence is CAWSGLTGNTEAFF. The DNA for the CDR3 is TGTGCCTGGAGTGGCCTCACAGGGAACACTGAAGCTTTCTTT.

J is TRBJ2-7 and V is TRBV5-1; D is perhaps TRBD1 (6 bases). Germline CDR1 and CDR2: SGHRS and YFSETQ. Trimming left V 1 base short and J 1 base short, with 12 bases between. CDR3 length: 15 amino acids. CDR3 nucleotides: TGCGCCAGCAGCTTGATACCGGGACAATCCTACGAGCAGTACTTC. Its translation: CASSLIPGQSYEQYF.